The 14 T cell receptor beta chains reported below all come from one sample, sequenced in a study of shared clonotypes between healthy human individuals. Sequenced by immunoSEQ multiplex PCR; TCRdb stores in-frame clones only, minus some. The repertoire holds hundreds of thousands of clones, with about 76% as singletons. The sample consisted of PBMCs. The receptors originated from a woman aged 40 to 50 in good health. Some clones in this sample may be carry-over from other donors' samples.

A note on this clone: Different DNA sequences within this sample yield the same CDR3. V is TRBV18 and J is TRBJ1-3; no firm D call. CDR3 length: 14 amino acids. Trimming cost V 0 bases and J 4 bases, with 7 bases left between them. Germline V gene sequence: CDR1 KGHSH, CDR2 LQKENI. The CDR3 nucleotides read TGTGCCAGCTCACCACCTAATCCCGGAAACACCATATATTTT. Translation: CASSPPNPGNTIYF.

This clone was seen once. The J gene is TRBJ1-5, the V gene TRBV7-2, with TRBD1 matching over 9 bases. Germline CDR1 reads SGHTA; CDR2 reads FQGNSA. V trimming: 1 base; J trimming: 7 bases; junction bases outside the gene matches: 2. This CDR3 is 14 amino acids long. The CDR3 region has the DNA TGTGCCAGCAGCTTAGTGACAGGGGGACAGCCCCAGCATTTT. Translation gives CASSLVTGGQPQHF.

Written as DNA, the CDR3 is TGCGCCAGCAGCCCCGCACCCATCTTTGAGCAGTACTTC. Protein: CASSPAPIFEQYF. This chain links TRBV4-1 with TRBJ2-7; D is ambiguous. This CDR3 is built from 13 residues. CDR1 is MGHRA and CDR2 is YSYEKL in the germline V gene. Trimming took off 4 bases at V and 7 bases at J, with 14 bases between the two ends.

The chain is built from TRBV2 and TRBJ2-2, with 8 bases fitting TRBD2. This CDR3 spans 15 amino acids. Unmatched junction bases numbered 7, after V lost 8 bases and J lost 2 bases. Germline assignment: CDR1 SNHLY and CDR2 FYNNEI. The CDR3 nucleotides read TGTGCCAGCGGAGCGGGAGCCTCCAACACCGGGGAGCTGTTTTTT. Translated: CASGAGASNTGELFF.

The J gene is TRBJ2-7, the V gene TRBV1; the D call TRBD2 from the table was never checked on the DNA. TRBV1 corresponds to a pseudogene. This CDR3 region has 17 residues. The CDR3 nucleotides read TGCACCAGCAGCCTTGGAGTGAGGACTTACCTCGGGTACGAGCAGTACTTC. Encoded protein: CTSSLGVRTYLGYEQYF.

This clone appeared a single time. This CDR3 is also generated by other DNA sequences in the sample. The V and J genes are TRBV19 and TRBJ2-7; the match to TRBD2 covers 11 bases. Germline V gives CDR1 LNHDA, CDR2 SQIVND (reference sequence). The CDR3 covers 15 residues. The V gene end was trimmed by 3 bases and the J gene end by 0 bases; junction bases not matched to a gene: 1. The CDR3 DNA follows: TGTGCCAGTAGTATCGGGACTAGCGGCTCCTACGAGCAGTACTTC. Translated: CASSIGTSGSYEQYF. Together with reference TRBV19 and TRBJ2-7, the CDR3 gives the full variable domain: DGGITQSPKYLFRKEGQNVTLSCEQNLNHDAMYWYRQDPGQGLRLIYYSQIVNDFQKGDIAEGYSVSREKKESFPLTVTSAQKNPTAFYLCASSIGTSGSYEQYFGPGTRLTVT.

In the case of this clone: The identical CDR3 is also encoded by other nucleotide sequences in the sample. The V and J genes are TRBV28 and TRBJ2-1; D is undetermined. Per the germline V gene, CDR1 is MDHEN and CDR2 is SYDVKM. The CDR3 totals 10 residues. The V gene lost 4 bases and the J gene lost 6 bases, with 1 base spanning the gap. In nucleotides, the CDR3 is TGTGCCAGCAGTTCCAATGAGCAGTTCTTC. Translation gives CASSSNEQFF.

With respect to this clone: This sample includes further DNA sequences coding for the same CDR3. The gene calls are TRBV7-9 and TRBJ1-4; D ambiguous. Germline values: CDR1 SEHNR, CDR2 FQNEAQ (reference sequence). The CDR3 runs 12 residues. V was trimmed by 3 bases and J by 7 bases, leaving 6 bases between them. The CDR3 DNA sequence: TGTGCCAGCAGCTTGCTTGGTGAAAAACTGTTTTTT. Its protein is CASSLLGEKLFF. The variable domain in full, with the rest retrieved from reference TRBV7-9 and TRBJ1-4, is DTGVSQNPRHKITKRGQNVTFRCDPISEHNRLYWYRQTLGQGPEFLTYFQNEAQLEKSRLLSDRFSAERPKGSFSTLEIQRTEQGDSAMYLCASSLLGEKLFFGSGTQLSVL.

This clone appeared a few times. The chain is built from TRBV27 and TRBJ2-7, with 7 bases that match TRBD1. From germline, CDR1 is MNHEY and CDR2 SMNVEV (reference sequence). Trimming cost V 6 bases and J 5 bases; bases outside gene matches: 10. The CDR3 extends over 14 amino acids. CDR3 coding DNA: TGTGCCAGCAGCCCGACAGGGCAGTCCCACGAGCAGTACTTC. Translating gives CASSPTGQSHEQYF.

Regarding this clone: A far larger clone is one base from this, pointing to a likely read error. CDR3: CASSEGADTQYF. For the CDR3, the DNA is TGTGCCAGCAGTGAAGGGGCAGATACGCAGTATTTT. V and J are TRBV28 and TRBJ2-3; TRBD1 might be the D (5 bases). Germline loops: CDR1 MDHEN, CDR2 SYDVKM. The CDR3 length is 12 residues. V lost 5 bases, J lost 4 bases, and 7 bases lay in between.

V is TRBV7-2 and J is TRBJ2-6; no clear D. The CDR3 has 15 residues. Trimming left V 1 base short and J 1 base short, with 5 bases between. In germline, CDR1 is SGHTA, CDR2 FQGNSA. The CDR3 protein is CASSLGKSGANVLTF. CDR3 nucleotides: TGTGCCAGCAGCTTAGGAAAATCTGGGGCCAACGTCCTGACTTTC. Filled out from reference TRBV7-2 and TRBJ2-6, the complete variable domain reads GAGVSQSPSNKVTEKGKDVELRCDPISGHTALYWYRQSLGQGLEFLIYFQGNSAPDKSGLPSDRFSAERTGGSVSTLTIQRTQQEDSAVYLCASSLGKSGANVLTFGAGSRLTVL.

This clone has just a few counts. The chain carries TRBV29-1 and TRBJ2-3; D call uncertain. CDR1 is SQVTM and CDR2 is ANQGSEA in the germline V gene. CDR3 size: 11 residues. V lost 3 bases, J lost 7 bases, and 8 bases lay in between. The CDR3 here is CSVDWGNTQYF. The DNA for the CDR3 is TGCAGCGTTGACTGGGGAAATACGCAGTATTTT.

This clone was detected once. One base away lies a much larger clone, so this may be a sequencing read error. This same CDR3 is encoded by further DNA sequences in the sample. The J gene is TRBJ2-7, the V gene TRBV28; no clear D gene. Looked up from germline, CDR1 is MDHEN and CDR2 is SYDVKM. With 5 bases removed from V and 2 bases from J, the gap between germline ends came to 4 bases. The CDR3 is made up of 11 amino acids. This chain's CDR3 is CASSLTYEQYF. Written as DNA, the CDR3 is TGTGCCAGCAGTCTAACCTACGAGCAGTACTTC. Filled out from reference TRBV28 and TRBJ2-7, the complete variable domain reads DVKVTQSSRYLVKRTGEKVFLECVQDMDHENMFWYRQDPGLGLRLIYFSYDVKMKEKGDIPEGYSVSREKKERFSLILESASTNQTSMYLCASSLTYEQYFGPGTRLTVT.

A remark on this clone: Other DNA sequences in the sample encode the same CDR3. V is TRBV14 and J is TRBJ2-7, with no clear D. The CDR3 has 13 amino acids. Trimming removed 0 bases at V and 6 bases at J, with 9 bases between. Looked up from germline, CDR1 is SGHDN and CDR2 is FVKESK. CDR3 sequence (DNA): TGTGCCAGCAGCCAAGATATACGTGGCGAGCAGTACTTC. As protein: CASSQDIRGEQYF. Full variable domain (outside the CDR3, taken from reference TRBV14 and TRBJ2-7): EAGVTQFPSHSVIEKGQTVTLRCDPISGHDNLYWYRRVMGKEIKFLLHFVKESKQDESGMPNNRFLAERTGGTYSTLKVQPAELEDSGVYFCASSQDIRGEQYFGPGTRLTVT.